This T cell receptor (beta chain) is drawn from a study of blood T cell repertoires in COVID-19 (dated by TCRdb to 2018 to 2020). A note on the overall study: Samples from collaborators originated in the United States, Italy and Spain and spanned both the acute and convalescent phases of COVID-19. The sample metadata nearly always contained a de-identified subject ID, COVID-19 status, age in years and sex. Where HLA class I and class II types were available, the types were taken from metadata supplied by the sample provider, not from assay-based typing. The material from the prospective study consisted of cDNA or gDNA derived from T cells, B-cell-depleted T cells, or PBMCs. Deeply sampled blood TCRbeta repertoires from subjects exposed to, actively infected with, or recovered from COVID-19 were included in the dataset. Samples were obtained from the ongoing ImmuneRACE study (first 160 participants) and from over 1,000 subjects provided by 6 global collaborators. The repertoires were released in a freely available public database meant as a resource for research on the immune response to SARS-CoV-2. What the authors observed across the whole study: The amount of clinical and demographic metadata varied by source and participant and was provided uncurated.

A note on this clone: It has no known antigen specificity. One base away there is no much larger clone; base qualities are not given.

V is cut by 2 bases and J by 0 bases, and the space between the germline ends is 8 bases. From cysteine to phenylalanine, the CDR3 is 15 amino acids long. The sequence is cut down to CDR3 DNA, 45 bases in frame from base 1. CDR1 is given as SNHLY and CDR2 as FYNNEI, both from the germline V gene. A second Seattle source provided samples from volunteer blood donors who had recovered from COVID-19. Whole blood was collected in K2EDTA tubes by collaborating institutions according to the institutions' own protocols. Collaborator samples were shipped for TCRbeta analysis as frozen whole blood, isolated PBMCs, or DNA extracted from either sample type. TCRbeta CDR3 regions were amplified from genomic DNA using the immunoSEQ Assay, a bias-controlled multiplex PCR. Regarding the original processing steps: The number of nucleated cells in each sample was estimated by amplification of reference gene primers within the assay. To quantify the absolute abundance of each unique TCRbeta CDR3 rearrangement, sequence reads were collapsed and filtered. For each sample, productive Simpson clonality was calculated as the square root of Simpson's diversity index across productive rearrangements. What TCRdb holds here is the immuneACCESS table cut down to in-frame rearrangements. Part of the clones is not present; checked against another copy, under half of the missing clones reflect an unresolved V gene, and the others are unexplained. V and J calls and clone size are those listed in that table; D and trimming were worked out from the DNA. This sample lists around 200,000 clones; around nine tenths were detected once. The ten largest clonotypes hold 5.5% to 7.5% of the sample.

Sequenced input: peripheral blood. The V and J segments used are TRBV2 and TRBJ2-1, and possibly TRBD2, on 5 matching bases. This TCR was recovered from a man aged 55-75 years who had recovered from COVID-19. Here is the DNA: TGTGCCAGCAGTGAAAGGGAGAGCTCCTACAATGAGCAGTTCTTC. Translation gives CASSERESSYNEQFF.